The 27 T cell receptor beta chains below all came from one sample that was sequenced in a study of shared clonotypes between healthy human individuals. Produced via immunoSEQ multiplex PCR; TCRdb's table is partial and in-frame only. Here the sample spans 2,500,000 or so clones, more than 85% being singletons. Sequencing input: naive CD4+ T cells from PBMCs. Subset of the sample: CD45RA+ positively selected. The receptor set was obtained from a man younger than 35 in good health. Some clones in this sample may be carry-over from other donors' samples.

A few counts support this clone. V is TRBV27 and J is TRBJ1-1; no definite D call. Germline-derived CDR1 and CDR2 are MNHEY and SMNVEV (reference sequence). Trimming removed 4 bases at V and 1 base at J, with 10 bases between. The CDR3 covers 14 residues. This CDR3 reads CASSSREKNTEAFF. The CDR3 DNA reads as TGTGCCAGCAGTTCGAGGGAGAAGAACACTGAAGCTTTCTTT.

The rearrangement joins TRBV6-5 to TRBJ2-3, with D perhaps given as TRBD1 or TRBD2 (5 bases each). The ends were cut back, 5 bases at V and 0 bases at J, with 6 bases in the middle. CDR1 is MNHEY and CDR2 is SVGAGI in the germline V gene. This CDR3 spans 13 amino acids. The CDR3 spells CASSRDSTDTQYF. CDR3 in DNA: TGTGCCAGCAGTCGGGACAGCACAGATACGCAGTATTTT.

This chain connects TRBV4-1 to TRBJ1-2; TRBD1 is a possible D gene (6 bases). The germline gives CDR1 MGHRA, CDR2 YSYEKL. Trimming left V 4 bases short and J 6 bases short, with 15 bases between. The CDR3 loop spans 14 amino acids. CDR3 protein: CASSRGQNSDGYTF. The CDR3 DNA follows: TGCGCCAGCAGCCGCGGACAGAACAGCGATGGCTACACCTTC.

The CDR3 coding sequence is TGTGCCAGCAGCCCACAAAGCGGGAGAAGATGGAGCACCGGGGAGCTGTTTTTT. Protein product: CASSPQSGRRWSTGELFF. The chain carries TRBV11-1 and TRBJ2-2; TRBD2 matches at 8 bases. Trimming removed 5 bases from V and 4 bases from J; junction bases left unmatched: 15. The CDR3 has 18 amino acids. Germline CDR1 reads SGHAT; CDR2 reads FQDESV (reference sequence).

The chain couples TRBV5-4 to TRBJ2-1, with D tentatively TRBD2 (6 bases). Trimming took 3 bases from V and 0 from J, leaving 10 bases between them. Germline-derived CDR1 and CDR2 are SGHNT and YYREEE (reference sequence). CDR3 size: 15 residues. CDR3 loop: CASSSQAGSYNEQFF. CDR3 sequence (DNA): TGTGCCAGCAGCTCCCAAGCGGGCTCCTACAATGAGCAGTTCTTC.

The rearrangement joins TRBV27 to TRBJ2-5; D tentatively fits TRBD1 or TRBD2 (6 bases each). The CDR3 is 13 residues long. Trimming took 3 bases from V and 6 from J, leaving 11 bases between them. Germline V gives CDR1 MNHEY, CDR2 SMNVEV (reference sequence). The CDR3 DNA is TGTGCCAGCAGTTTCGGGGGCGGTCAGACCCAGTACTTC. This gives the protein CASSFGGGQTQYF.

J is TRBJ2-7 and V is TRBV5-1; 9 positions match TRBD1. This CDR3 comprises 14 residues. Trimming took 8 bases from V and 4 from J; bases not matched to a gene: 10. Germline V gene sequence: CDR1 SGHRS, CDR2 YFSETQ. CDR3 in DNA: TGCGCCAGTGAACCGGGACAGGGCTTATACGAGCAGTACTTC. Translated: CASEPGQGLYEQYF. The full variable domain, with the rest looked up from reference TRBV5-1 and TRBJ2-7, is KAGVTQTPRYLIKTRGQQVTLSCSPISGHRSVSWYQQTPGQGLQFLFEYFSETQRNKGNFPGRFSGRQFSNSRSEMNVSTLELGDSALYLCASEPGQGLYEQYFGPGTRLTVT.

This sequence joins TRBV28 and TRBJ2-3; D unclear. This CDR3 contains 12 residues. Trimming removed 2 bases from V and 7 bases from J, with 7 bases in between. The germline CDR1 and CDR2 sequences are MDHEN and SYDVKM. CDR3 in amino acids: CASSLGSHTQYF. CDR3 DNA: TGTGCCAGCAGTTTAGGGTCACATACGCAGTATTTT.

With regard to this clone: The sample has other DNA sequences that encode this CDR3 too. The CDR3 region has the DNA TGCGCCAGCAGCGACCCCCAGGGGGCTGGGGAGACCCAGTACTTC. Its protein product is CASSDPQGAGETQYF. This sequence joins TRBV5-1 and TRBJ2-5, with 8 bases aligning to TRBD1. The junction had 10 bases not matched to a gene; V was cut back by 4 bases and J by 5 bases. Germline V gives CDR1 SGHRS, CDR2 YFSETQ. The CDR3 length is 15 residues. The full variable domain, completed using reference TRBV5-1 and TRBJ2-5, is KAGVTQTPRYLIKTRGQQVTLSCSPISGHRSVSWYQQTPGQGLQFLFEYFSETQRNKGNFPGRFSGRQFSNSRSEMNVSTLELGDSALYLCASSDPQGAGETQYFGPGTRLLVL.

The chain couples TRBV28 to TRBJ2-7; 7 nucleotides match TRBD1. The V segment lost 6 bases and the J segment 6 bases; nucleotides outside the gene matches: 17. CDR3 size: 16 residues. CDR1 and CDR2 from the germline V gene are MDHEN and SYDVKM. CDR3 sequence (DNA): TGTGCCAGCAGAACCTGGTTAGGACAACAGGGGAGCGAGCAGTACTTC. It yields the protein CASRTWLGQQGSEQYF.

This chain links TRBV5-1 with TRBJ2-5; tentative D call: TRBD1 (6 bases). The CDR3 totals 16 residues. With 1 base removed from V and 5 bases from J, the gap between germline ends came to 18 bases. Looked up from germline, CDR1 is SGHRS and CDR2 is YFSETQ. The CDR3 here is CASSLYDRTLGETQYF. CDR3 coding DNA: TGCGCCAGCAGCTTGTACGACAGGACCCTGGGGGAGACCCAGTACTTC.

J is TRBJ2-2 and V is TRBV6-6, with TRBD1 matching 7 bases. Trimming at V came to 5 bases and at J to 6 bases, leaving 9 bases not matched to a gene. Germline-derived CDR1 and CDR2 are MNHNY and SVGAGI (reference sequence). The CDR3 spans 15 residues. The CDR3, as DNA: TGTGCCAGCAGTGGATCGACAGGGCCGCCCGGGGAGCTGTTTTTT. Its translation is CASSGSTGPPGELFF.

The rearrangement links TRBV5-3 to TRBJ2-7; no firm D call. TRBV5-3 is designated an ORF whose function remains uncertain. V was cut by 4 bases and J by 3 bases, with 20 bases left in between. The CDR3 extends over 16 amino acids. CDR3 region: CARSRDPTYDHYEQYF. The CDR3 DNA follows: TGTGCCAGAAGCAGAGATCCCACCTATGACCACTACGAGCAGTACTTC.

The V and J genes are TRBV18 and TRBJ2-5, with D hard to call. This CDR3 contains 15 residues. Trimming pared 6 bases from V and 4 bases from J, leaving 18 bases between. Germline V lookup: CDR1 KGHSH, CDR2 LQKENI. CDR3: CASSPRVGAGETQYF. DNA of the CDR3: TGTGCCAGCTCTCCCCGGGTCGGAGCCGGAGAGACCCAGTACTTC.

The chain is built from TRBV7-3 and TRBJ1-4, with D maybe TRBD1 (5 bases). V lost 3 bases, J lost 5 bases, and 7 bases lay in between. The length of the CDR3 is 13 residues. Germline lookup yields CDR1 SGHTA and CDR2 FQGTGA. CDR3 sequence: CASSFGGNEKLFF. DNA for the CDR3: TGTGCCAGCAGCTTTGGGGGGAATGAAAAACTGTTTTTT.

The chain carries TRBV7-2 and TRBJ2-3, with 10 positions matching TRBD2. Germline CDR1 and CDR2: SGHTA and FQGNSA. V was pared by 5 bases and J by 0 bases, with 5 bases of the junction left unmatched. The CDR3 is 16 amino acids. CDR3 sequence: CASSPQLAGSTDTQYF. CDR3 nucleotide sequence: TGTGCCAGCAGCCCCCAACTAGCGGGAAGCACAGATACGCAGTATTTT.

V and J are TRBV27 and TRBJ2-5; D is uncertain. Per the germline V gene, CDR1 is MNHEY and CDR2 is SMNVEV (reference sequence). The CDR3 runs to 14 residues. Trimming took off 0 bases at V and 3 bases at J, with 8 bases between the two ends. The DNA for the CDR3 is TGTGCCAGCAGTTTATCGGTGGGAAAAGAGACCCAGTACTTC. This gives the protein CASSLSVGKETQYF.

The rearrangement uses TRBV7-3 and TRBJ2-1; 7 nucleotides align to TRBD2. CDR3 length: 15 amino acids. Germline CDR1 is SGHTA and CDR2 is FQGTGA. J was trimmed by 7 bases and V by 2 bases; bases with no gene match: 8. The CDR3 loop reads CASSLLGGSSNEQFF. The CDR3 DNA follows: TGTGCCAGCAGCTTACTCGGCGGGAGTAGTAATGAGCAGTTCTTC.

The gene calls are TRBV5-1 and TRBJ2-5; D gene ambiguous. The length of the CDR3 is 15 residues. V was pared by 1 base and J by 1 base, with 11 bases between. Per the germline V gene, CDR1 is SGHRS and CDR2 is YFSETQ. The CDR3 spells CASSLNARSQETQYF. Here the CDR3 DNA reads TGCGCCAGCAGCTTGAATGCCCGCAGCCAAGAGACCCAGTACTTC.

This clone came up once. The chain has TRBV6-6 and TRBJ1-1; no clear D. There are 13 residues in the CDR3. Trimming left V 6 bases short and J 4 bases short, with 12 bases between. The germline V gene encodes CDR1 MNHNY and CDR2 SVGAGI (reference sequence). Written as DNA, the CDR3 is TGTGCCAGCAGGGGTGGACTGAGCACTGAAGCTTTCTTT. This sequence encodes CASRGGLSTEAFF.

The chain joins TRBV27 to TRBJ2-7, with D tentatively TRBD1 or TRBD2 (5 bases each). CDR1 and CDR2 (germline): MNHEY, SMNVEV (reference sequence). The CDR3 covers 15 residues. Trimming left V 4 bases short and J 1 base short, with 14 bases between. The CDR3 DNA reads TGTGCCAGCAGTTCGAAGGGGTCGGGGTCCTACGAGCAGTACTTC. This codes for CASSSKGSGSYEQYF.

This clone was detected once. This sample includes further DNA sequences coding for the same CDR3. The V call is TRBV28, the J call TRBJ2-3; TRBD2 agrees at 8 bases. The trim removed 3 bases at V and 2 bases at J, leaving 4 bases unmatched. This CDR3 has 15 amino acids. From germline, CDR1 is MDHEN and CDR2 SYDVKM. CDR3 residues: CASSLASGYTDTQYF. CDR3 nucleotide sequence: TGTGCCAGCAGTTTGGCTAGCGGGTACACAGATACGCAGTATTTT.

The chain is built from TRBV9 and TRBJ1-2; D not certain. The CDR3 length is 13 residues. CDR1 SGDLS and CDR2 YYNGEE come from the germline V gene. Trimming left V 3 bases short and J 4 bases short, with 10 bases between. CDR3 sequence reads: CASSGRRAYGYTF. CDR3 in DNA: TGTGCCAGCAGCGGAAGGCGGGCCTATGGCTACACCTTC.

This chain joins TRBV30 and TRBJ2-7; a possible D gene is TRBD2 (6 bases). This CDR3 is 11 amino acids long. The V end lost 5 bases, the J end lost 6 bases, and 11 bases lay between the germline ends. Germline CDR1 GTSNPN, CDR2 SVGIG (reference sequence). CDR3 in amino acids: CAWEQGGEQYF. CDR3 bases: TGTGCCTGGGAGCAGGGAGGCGAGCAGTACTTC.

The gene calls are TRBV28 and TRBJ1-1, with 9 nucleotides matching TRBD1. The V gene's germline CDR1 is MDHEN and CDR2 SYDVKM. This CDR3 contains 14 residues. V lost 5 bases to trimming and J lost 5 bases; unmatched junction nucleotides: 6. The CDR3 region has the DNA TGTGCCAGCAGTCTGGGACAGGGAGATACTGAAGCTTTCTTT. This codes for CASSLGQGDTEAFF. The full variable domain, completed using reference TRBV28 and TRBJ1-1, is DVKVTQSSRYLVKRTGEKVFLECVQDMDHENMFWYRQDPGLGLRLIYFSYDVKMKEKGDIPEGYSVSREKKERFSLILESASTNQTSMYLCASSLGQGDTEAFFGQGTRLTVV.

This sequence joins TRBV12-5 and TRBJ2-1; tentatively, D is TRBD2 (5 bases). V shed 2 bases and J shed 10 bases, with 6 bases lying between them. Germline CDR1 reads LGHNT; CDR2 reads FRNRAP. CDR3 length: 11 residues. Written as DNA, the CDR3 is TGTGCTAGTGGTTTGACGGGGGAGCAGTTCTTC. Its translation: CASGLTGEQFF.

This clone was detected a few times. This chain uses TRBV25-1 with TRBJ1-2; tentative D call: TRBD1 (5 bases). With 5 bases removed from V and 6 bases from J, the gap between germline ends came to 13 bases. The CDR3 totals 13 residues. Germline V gene sequence: CDR1 MGHDK, CDR2 SYGVNS. CDR3 DNA sequence: TGTGCCAGCAGTCCTCGGGGCAAGGATGGCTACACCTTC. This translates into CASSPRGKDGYTF.